The rows below give T cell receptor beta chains drawn from one sample of a study of blood T cell repertoires in COVID-19. Some clones are missing from TCRdb's copy, which holds only in-frame ones; the method was immunoSEQ multiplex PCR. The table includes 200,000 to 250,000 clones, nearly 85% detected once. The material sequenced was peripheral blood. These receptors came from a woman in her thirties with COVID-19, enrolled during active disease. CDR3s leave out the opening cysteine and the closing phenylalanine or tryptophan. The D gene is left open where the match is weak. Only part of the rows carry a size: once, few, many, or a class if the clone is expanded.

size	V	J	D	CDR3
few	TRBV28	TRBJ2-5	NA	ASSLQETQY
NA	TRBV11-3	TRBJ2-2	NA	ASSLGGDSGELF
NA	TRBV9	TRBJ1-1	TRBD1	ASSVTGAGEAF
NA	TRBV25-1	TRBJ1-2	NA	ASSEAGRANYGYT
NA	TRBV10-3	TRBJ2-7	NA	AISELGEQY
NA	TRBV30	TRBJ2-2	TRBD2	ACTGRVFNTGELF
NA	TRBV4-3	TRBJ1-6	NA	ASSQDRSGESSYNSPLH
NA	TRBV6-5	TRBJ2-1	TRBD2	ASSRTSRHEQF
NA	TRBV9	TRBJ1-1	NA	ASSVGGVNTEAF
NA	TRBV7-2	TRBJ1-2	TRBD1	ASSLARDSLPRGGYT
NA	TRBV30	TRBJ1-4	NA	AWSLGGDGEKLF
NA	TRBV9	TRBJ2-7	NA	ASSVADRGTYEQY
few	TRBV5-1	TRBJ2-3	NA	ASSLGSEDTQY
NA	TRBV28	TRBJ1-1	NA	ASPKGGMNTEAF
NA	TRBV4-2	TRBJ2-7	TRBD2	ASSQGGSGQYREQY
NA	TRBV7-9	TRBJ2-7	NA	ASSSDTLSYEQY
NA	TRBV5-4	TRBJ1-1	TRBD1	ASSSGTGGVNTEAF
NA	TRBV19	TRBJ1-6	NA	ASSMYPDSPLH
NA	TRBV30	TRBJ2-3	NA	AWRILTNPDTQY
NA	TRBV19	TRBJ2-7	TRBD1	ASSQTGGALNYEQY
few	TRBV18	TRBJ2-7	TRBD1	ASSPGTGGDEQY
few	TRBV19	TRBJ2-7	NA	APGRRGEQY
NA	TRBV7-2	TRBJ1-2	NA	ASSLDSNYGYT
NA	TRBV4-1	TRBJ2-3	TRBD1	ASSLNRGQDTQY
once	TRBV18	TRBJ2-1	TRBD2	ASSLGLVPYNEQF
NA	TRBV7-9	TRBJ1-5	TRBD1	ASSLAVGGGKPQH
NA	TRBV19	TRBJ2-3	TRBD2	ASSGVAGFVDTQY
NA	TRBV5-4	TRBJ2-3	TRBD2	ASRSGTSFSSTDTQY
NA	TRBV5-1	TRBJ2-5	NA	ASSLGGQPQETQY
once	TRBV7-3	TRBJ1-1	TRBD1	ASSSGTGGEAF
NA	TRBV7-8	TRBJ1-5	NA	ASSPQGGHSNQPQH
once	TRBV19	TRBJ2-3	TRBD1	ASSIPGQGFGTDTQY
NA	TRBV7-9	TRBJ1-2	TRBD1	ASSFDRGRPPYGYT
NA	TRBV29-1	TRBJ1-2	TRBD1	SVESQGAGGYT
few	TRBV30	TRBJ1-1	NA	AWSVQGVNTEAF
NA	TRBV28	TRBJ2-4	TRBD2	ASRARTSGDVAKNIQY